These 26 T cell receptor beta chains share one sample of origin, sequenced in a study of blood T cell repertoires in COVID-19. Generated by immunoSEQ multiplex PCR, the TCRdb table keeps only in-frame clones and is missing some. Among roughly 250,000 clones, around 85% were seen once, and the ten largest hold approximately 6.3%. Sequenced sample: peripheral blood. These receptors were taken from a woman aged 60-75 years with active or convalescent COVID-19.

This clone occurred once. The chain combines TRBV4-1 with TRBJ2-3; D not certain. V gave up 0 bases and J gave up 0 bases, with 13 bases separating them. Looked up from germline, CDR1 is MGHRA and CDR2 is YSYEKL. The CDR3 runs to 17 residues. The DNA for the CDR3 is TGCGCCAGCAGCCAAGAAATTCAGGTCCTTAGCACAGATACGCAGTATTTT. As protein: CASSQEIQVLSTDTQYF.

The V and J genes are TRBV18 and TRBJ2-7, with 14 bases that match TRBD2. Trimming at V came to 3 bases and at J to 7 bases, leaving 2 bases not matched to a gene. CDR3 size: 14 residues. Germline V gene sequence: CDR1 KGHSH, CDR2 LQKENI. CDR3: CASSPGLAGVEQYF. The DNA for the CDR3 is TGTGCCAGCTCACCGGGACTAGCGGGAGTTGAGCAGTACTTC.

This chain links TRBV7-2 with TRBJ1-2; possible D gene TRBD1, 6 bases. Germline V gives CDR1 SGHTA, CDR2 FQGNSA. This CDR3 spans 16 amino acids. V lost 1 base, J lost 0 bases, and 12 bases lay in between. The CDR3 region has the DNA TGTGCCAGCAGCTTAGGGGGGGAGGGGGCTAACTATGGCTACACCTTC. Its protein product is CASSLGGEGANYGYTF. Combining the CDR3 with reference TRBV7-2 and TRBJ1-2 gives the whole variable domain GAGVSQSPSNKVTEKGKDVELRCDPISGHTALYWYRQSLGQGLEFLIYFQGNSAPDKSGLPSDRFSAERTGGSVSTLTIQRTQQEDSAVYLCASSLGGEGANYGYTFGSGTRLTVV.

V usage is TRBV3-1 (or the pseudogene TRBV3-2) and J usage is TRBJ1-2, with D uncertain. V lost 0 bases, J lost 7 bases, and 9 bases lay in between. Germline loops: CDR1 LGHDT, CDR2 YNNKEL (reference sequence). The CDR3 contains 13 residues. This CDR3 reads CASSQDRTGGYTF. The CDR3 DNA reads as TGTGCCAGCAGCCAAGATCGAACGGGTGGCTACACCTTC.

The chain recombines TRBV5-1 with TRBJ2-7, with D tentatively TRBD2 (5 bases). Germline CDR1 is SGHRS and CDR2 is YFSETQ. V was trimmed by 2 bases and J by 6 bases, leaving 18 bases between them. This CDR3 comprises 15 residues. CDR3 DNA sequence: TGCGCCAGCAGCTTTTCGGCCCAGTATCGGGGCGAGCAGTACTTC. Its protein is CASSFSAQYRGEQYF.

The chain joins TRBV28 to TRBJ1-2, with a tentative D call TRBD1 (6 bases). This CDR3 has 13 amino acids. The germline V gene has CDR1 MDHEN and CDR2 SYDVKM. V was trimmed by 7 bases and J by 0 bases, leaving 9 bases between them. As DNA, the CDR3 is TGTGCCAGCATCGGACAGCCTAACTATGGCTACACCTTC. Translation gives CASIGQPNYGYTF.

The rearrangement joins TRBV6-5 to TRBJ1-2; 7 positions agree with TRBD1. CDR1 and CDR2 (germline): MNHEY, SVGAGI. Losses at the gene ends were 5 bases for V and 7 bases for J; bases not matched to a gene: 13. There are 15 residues in the CDR3. CDR3 DNA: TGTGCCAGCAGTCGGGACAGCGCCCTTGTTGGTGGCTACACCTTC. This translates into CASSRDSALVGGYTF.

This clone was counted between two and nine times. The genes are TRBV9 and TRBJ2-2; 12 bases are shared with TRBD2. Trimming removed 0 bases from V and 6 bases from J; junction bases left unmatched: 6. CDR3 length equals 17 residues. The germline V gene encodes CDR1 SGDLS and CDR2 YYNGEE. In DNA form, the CDR3 reads TGTGCCAGCAGCGTAGGACTAGCGGGGGACACGGCCGGGGAGCTGTTTTTT. This translates into CASSVGLAGDTAGELFF. The full variable domain, with the rest looked up from reference TRBV9 and TRBJ2-2, is DSGVTQTPKHLITATGQRVTLRCSPRSGDLSVYWYQQSLDQGLQFLIQYYNGEERAKGNILERFSAQQFPDLHSELNLSSLELGDSALYFCASSVGLAGDTAGELFFGEGSRLTVL.

The J gene is TRBJ1-6, the V gene TRBV5-1, with 7 bases lining up with TRBD1. The CDR3 length is 18 residues. CDR1 and CDR2 (germline): SGHRS, YFSETQ. Trimming took 0 bases from V and 7 from J; bases not matched to a gene: 13. The CDR3 spells CASSLGGAGTDPNSPLHF. CDR3 nucleotide sequence: TGCGCCAGCAGCTTGGGGGGAGCCGGGACAGACCCCAATTCACCCCTCCACTTT.

V is TRBV5-1 and J is TRBJ1-2, with 9 nucleotides matching TRBD1. V dropped 4 bases and J dropped 5; count of bases not matched to a gene: 9. The CDR3 is 15 amino acids. CDR1 and CDR2 (germline): SGHRS, YFSETQ. The CDR3 sequence is CASSPGVDRGYGYTF. The CDR3 bases are TGCGCCAGCAGCCCGGGAGTTGACAGGGGGTATGGCTACACCTTC.

The chain uses TRBV10-1 and TRBJ2-1; 7 nucleotides match TRBD2. Germline V CDR1 and CDR2: WNHNN, SYGVQD (reference sequence). Germline trimming cut 4 bases from V and 6 bases from J; bases unmatched to any gene: 15. CDR3 size: 17 residues. The CDR3 spells CASSVFWLAVWVNEQFF. CDR3 bases: TGCGCCAGCAGTGTATTTTGGCTAGCGGTTTGGGTCAATGAGCAGTTCTTC.

The V call is TRBV5-8, the J call TRBJ1-1; TRBD1 is a possible D gene (5 bases). V lost 6 bases and J lost 0, with 9 bases in between. Germline CDR1 is SGHTS and CDR2 is YDEGEE. This CDR3 is 13 amino acids long. The CDR3 nucleotides read TGTGCCAGCATGGGGCAACTGAACACTGAAGCTTTCTTT. Translated, it gives CASMGQLNTEAFF.

V usage is TRBV5-4 and J usage is TRBJ2-2; TRBD1 might be the D (5 bases). CDR3 length equals 15 residues. The germline CDR1 and CDR2 sequences are SGHNT and YYREEE (reference sequence). V was cut by 4 bases and J by 2 bases, with 12 bases left in between. CDR3 loop: CASSRTGPNTGELFF. In DNA form, the CDR3 reads TGTGCCAGCAGCCGCACAGGTCCTAACACCGGGGAGCTGTTTTTT. Full variable domain (outside the CDR3, taken from reference TRBV5-4 and TRBJ2-2): ETGVTQSPTHLIKTRGQQVTLRCSSQSGHNTVSWYQQALGQGPQFIFQYYREEENGRGNFPPRFSGLQFPNYSSELNVNALELDDSALYLCASSRTGPNTGELFFGEGSRLTVL.

This chain links TRBV10-3 with TRBJ1-5; D is undetermined. The CDR3 has 14 amino acids. Trimming removed 5 bases at V and 1 base at J, with 9 bases between. Germline CDR1 ENHRY, CDR2 SYGVKD. In DNA, the CDR3 is TGTGCCATCAGTAGAGCGGGAAGCAATCAGCCCCAGCATTTT. Amino acids: CAISRAGSNQPQHF.

The chain is built from TRBV18 and TRBJ2-7; tentative D call: TRBD2 (6 bases). This CDR3 has 14 residues. Germline CDR1 and CDR2: KGHSH and LQKENI. V lost 1 base to trimming and J lost 1 base, with 8 bases between them. CDR3 nucleotide sequence: TGTGCCAGCTCACCACGCCGGGAGTCCTACGAGCAGTACTTC. This gives the protein CASSPRRESYEQYF.

This clone was observed once. V and J are TRBV6-5 and TRBJ2-3; 9 bases map to TRBD1. The CDR3 is 12 residues long. The trim removed 2 bases at V and 11 bases at J, leaving 2 bases unmatched. Germline values: CDR1 MNHEY, CDR2 SVGAGI. CDR3 sequence reads: CASSYPDRGQYF. The CDR3 coding sequence is TGTGCCAGCAGTTACCCGGACAGGGGGCAGTATTTT.

The chain uses TRBV4-2 and TRBJ2-2; D possibly corresponds to TRBD2 (5 bases). In germline, CDR1 is LGHNA, CDR2 YNFKEQ. V lost 0 bases to trimming and J lost 8 bases, with 16 bases between them. This CDR3 comprises 16 residues. CDR3 sequence reads: CASSQDPGSPGGELFF. As DNA, the CDR3 is TGTGCCAGCAGCCAAGACCCGGGATCCCCGGGGGGGGAGCTGTTTTTT.

This chain connects TRBV19 to TRBJ2-7; TRBD1 is a possible D gene (5 bases). V was cut by 5 bases and J by 3 bases, with 20 bases left in between. The CDR3 is made up of 16 amino acids. Per germline, CDR1 LNHDA and CDR2 SQIVND (reference sequence). In nucleotides, the CDR3 is TGTGCCAGTAGTTCCCTACTTGGGGCAGGGATCTACGAGCAGTACTTC. Residues: CASSSLLGAGIYEQYF.

This chain connects TRBV6-5 to TRBJ2-7; D may be TRBD2 (6 bases). Germline V gene data show CDR1 as MNHEY and CDR2 as SVGAGI. This CDR3 has 14 amino acids. The ends were cut back, 7 bases at V and 3 bases at J, with 16 bases in the middle. The CDR3 sequence is CASTGGFANYEQYV. In nucleotides, the CDR3 is TGTGCCAGCACCGGAGGGTTCGCTAACTACGAGCAGTACGTC.

The rearrangement uses TRBV7-6 and TRBJ2-3, with 11 bases fitting TRBD2. Trimming at V came to 1 base and at J to 3 bases, leaving 3 bases not matched to a gene. Germline CDR1 SGHVS, CDR2 FNYEAQ. The CDR3 runs to 16 residues. CDR3 DNA sequence: TGTGCCAGCAGCTTAGAGGCTAGCGGGGGGACAGATACGCAGTATTTT. Translating gives CASSLEASGGTDTQYF.

The chain joins TRBV5-6 to TRBJ2-3; D unclear. Germline values: CDR1 SGHDT, CDR2 YYEEEE. CDR3 size: 12 residues. V lost 4 bases to trimming and J lost 0 bases, with 3 bases between them. The CDR3 is CASSLSTDTQYF. CDR3 sequence (DNA): TGTGCCAGCAGCCTGAGCACAGATACGCAGTATTTT.

This chain joins TRBV7-2 and TRBJ1-1; a possible D gene is TRBD1 (6 bases). Per the germline V gene, CDR1 is SGHTA and CDR2 is FQGNSA. Trimming left V 1 base short and J 1 base short, with 7 bases between. The CDR3 runs 14 residues. CDR3 amino acids: CASSLEGGNTEAFF. CDR3 DNA: TGTGCCAGCAGCTTAGAAGGGGGGAACACTGAAGCTTTCTTT.

The chain carries TRBV5-1 and TRBJ2-1; 8 bases fit TRBD2. CDR3 length: 15 residues. Losses at the gene ends were 0 bases for V and 7 bases for J; bases not matched to a gene: 6. Germline-derived CDR1 and CDR2 are SGHRS and YFSETQ. CDR3 nucleotide sequence: TGCGCCAGCAGCTTGGTGGCGGGGGGAAAAAATGAGCAGTTCTTC. It codes for CASSLVAGGKNEQFF.

There are many counts of this clone. V gene TRBV6-5 combines with J gene TRBJ1-2; 9 bases are shared with TRBD1. With 6 bases clipped from V and 11 bases from J, the junction kept 7 bases outside the gene matches. CDR1 MNHEY and CDR2 SVGAGI come from the germline V gene. There are 12 residues in the CDR3. CDR3 sequence: CASRRTGVGYTF. DNA of the CDR3: TGTGCCAGCAGGAGGACAGGGGTGGGTTACACCTTC.

The chain is built from TRBV30 and TRBJ2-5, with 7 bases identical to TRBD1. Trimming cost V 5 bases and J 3 bases; bases outside gene matches: 6. Germline lookup yields CDR1 GTSNPN and CDR2 SVGIG (reference sequence). The CDR3 has 13 amino acids. CDR3 in amino acids: CAWEQGREETQYF. For the CDR3, the DNA is TGTGCCTGGGAACAGGGGAGAGAAGAGACCCAGTACTTC.

V is TRBV4-1 and J is TRBJ2-1; TRBD1 matches at 9 bases. Unmatched junction bases numbered 9, after V lost 0 bases and J lost 6 bases. The CDR3 length is 17 residues. Germline V gene sequence: CDR1 MGHRA, CDR2 YSYEKL. The DNA for the CDR3 is TGCGCCAGCAGCCAAGATCATCCGAGGACAGGGGCCAATGAGCAGTTCTTC. This codes for CASSQDHPRTGANEQFF.